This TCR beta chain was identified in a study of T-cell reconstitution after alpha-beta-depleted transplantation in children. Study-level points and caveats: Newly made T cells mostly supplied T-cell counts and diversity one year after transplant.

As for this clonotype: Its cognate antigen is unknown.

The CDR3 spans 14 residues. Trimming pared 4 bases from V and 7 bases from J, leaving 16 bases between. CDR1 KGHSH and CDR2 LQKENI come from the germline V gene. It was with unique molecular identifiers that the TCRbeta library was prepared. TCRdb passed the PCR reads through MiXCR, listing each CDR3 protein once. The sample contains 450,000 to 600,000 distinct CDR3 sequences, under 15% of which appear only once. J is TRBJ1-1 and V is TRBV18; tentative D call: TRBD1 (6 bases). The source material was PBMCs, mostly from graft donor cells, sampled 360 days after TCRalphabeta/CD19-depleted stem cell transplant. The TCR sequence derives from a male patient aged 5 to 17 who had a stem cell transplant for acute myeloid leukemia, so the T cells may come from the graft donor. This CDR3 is CASSLVGQTFEAFF. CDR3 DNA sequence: TGTGCCAGCTCACTCGTTGGACAGACATTTGAAGCTTTCTTT.